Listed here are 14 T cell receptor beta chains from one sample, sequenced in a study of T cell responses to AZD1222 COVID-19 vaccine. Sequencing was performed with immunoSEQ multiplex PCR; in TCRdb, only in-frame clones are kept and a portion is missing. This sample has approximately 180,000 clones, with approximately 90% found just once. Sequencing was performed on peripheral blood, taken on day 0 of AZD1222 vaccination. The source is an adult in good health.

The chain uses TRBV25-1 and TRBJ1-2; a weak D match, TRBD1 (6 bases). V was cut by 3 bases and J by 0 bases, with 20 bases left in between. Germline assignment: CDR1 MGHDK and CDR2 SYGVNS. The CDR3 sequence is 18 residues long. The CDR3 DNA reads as TGTGCCAGCAGTGAGACAACGGGGCAGGGGACTTCTAACTATGGCTACACCTTC. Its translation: CASSETTGQGTSNYGYTF.

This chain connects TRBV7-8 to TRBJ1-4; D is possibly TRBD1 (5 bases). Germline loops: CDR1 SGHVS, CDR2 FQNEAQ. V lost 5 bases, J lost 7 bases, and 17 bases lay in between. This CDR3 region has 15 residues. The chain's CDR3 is CASSPGTTGGEKLFF. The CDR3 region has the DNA TGTGCCAGCAGCCCGGGGACGACGGGGGGTGAAAAACTGTTTTTT.

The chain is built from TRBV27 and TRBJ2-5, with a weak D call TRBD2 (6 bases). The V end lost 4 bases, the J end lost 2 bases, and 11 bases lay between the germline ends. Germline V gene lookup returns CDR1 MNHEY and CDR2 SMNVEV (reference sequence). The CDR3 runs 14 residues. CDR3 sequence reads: CASSSHAGQETQYF. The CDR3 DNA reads TGTGCCAGCAGTTCCCATGCGGGGCAAGAGACCCAGTACTTC.

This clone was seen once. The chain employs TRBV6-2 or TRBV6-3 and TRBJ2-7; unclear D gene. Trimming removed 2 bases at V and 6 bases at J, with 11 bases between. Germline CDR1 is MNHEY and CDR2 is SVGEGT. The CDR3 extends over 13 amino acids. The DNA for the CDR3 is TGTGCCAGCAGTTACAGGGCATCGGGCGAGCAGTACTTC. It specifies CASSYRASGEQYF.

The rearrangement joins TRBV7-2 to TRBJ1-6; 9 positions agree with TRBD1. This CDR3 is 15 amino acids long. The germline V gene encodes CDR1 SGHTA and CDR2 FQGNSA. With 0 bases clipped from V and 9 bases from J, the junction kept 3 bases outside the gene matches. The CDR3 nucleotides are TGTGCCAGCAGCTTAGCCGACAGGGGGATTTCACCCCTCCACTTT. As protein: CASSLADRGISPLHF.

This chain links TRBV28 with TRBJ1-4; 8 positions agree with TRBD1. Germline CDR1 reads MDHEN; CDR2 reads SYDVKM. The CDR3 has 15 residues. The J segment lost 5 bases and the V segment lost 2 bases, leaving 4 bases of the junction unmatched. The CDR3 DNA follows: TGTGCCAGCAGTTTACGGACAGGGATGAATGAAAAACTGTTTTTT. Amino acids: CASSLRTGMNEKLFF.

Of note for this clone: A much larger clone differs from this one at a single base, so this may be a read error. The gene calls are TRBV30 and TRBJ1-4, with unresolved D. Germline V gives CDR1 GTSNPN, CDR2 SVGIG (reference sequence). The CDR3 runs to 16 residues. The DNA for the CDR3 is TGTGCCTGGACGGGGAGAGGATTGGGAACTAATAAAAAACTGTTTTTT. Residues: CAWTGRGLGTNKKLFF. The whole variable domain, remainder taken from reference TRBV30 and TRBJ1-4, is SQTIHQWPATLVQPVGSPLSLECTVEGTSNPNLYWYRQAAGRGLQLLFYSVGIGQISSEVPQNLSASRPQDRQFILSSKKLLLSDSGFYLCAWTGRGLGTNKKLFFGSGTQLSVL.

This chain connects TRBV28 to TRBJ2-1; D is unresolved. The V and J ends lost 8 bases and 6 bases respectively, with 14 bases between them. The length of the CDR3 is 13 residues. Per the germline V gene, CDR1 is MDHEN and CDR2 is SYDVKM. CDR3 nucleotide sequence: TGTGCCAGCCCTGCGCCAGGCGGCAATGAGCAGTTCTTC. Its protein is CASPAPGGNEQFF.

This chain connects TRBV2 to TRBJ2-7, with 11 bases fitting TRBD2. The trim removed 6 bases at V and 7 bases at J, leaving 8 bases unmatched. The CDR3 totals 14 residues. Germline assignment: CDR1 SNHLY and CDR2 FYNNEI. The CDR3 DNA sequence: TGTGCCAGCAGGGGTAGCGGGGGGGTGTGGGAGCAGTACTTC. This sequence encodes CASRGSGGVWEQYF.

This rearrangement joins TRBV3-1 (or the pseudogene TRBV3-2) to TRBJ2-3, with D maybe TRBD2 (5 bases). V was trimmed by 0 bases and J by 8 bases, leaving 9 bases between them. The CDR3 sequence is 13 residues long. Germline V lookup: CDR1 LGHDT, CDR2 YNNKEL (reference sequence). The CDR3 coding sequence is TGTGCCAGCAGCCAAGATACAAGCGGTACGCAGTATTTT. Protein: CASSQDTSGTQYF.

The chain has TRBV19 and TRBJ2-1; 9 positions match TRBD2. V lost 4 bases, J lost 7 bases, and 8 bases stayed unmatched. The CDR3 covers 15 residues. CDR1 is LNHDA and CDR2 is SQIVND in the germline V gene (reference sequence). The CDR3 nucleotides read TGTGCCAGTAGTACGAGAGCGGGGGGAGGAAATGAGCAGTTCTTC. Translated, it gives CASSTRAGGGNEQFF.

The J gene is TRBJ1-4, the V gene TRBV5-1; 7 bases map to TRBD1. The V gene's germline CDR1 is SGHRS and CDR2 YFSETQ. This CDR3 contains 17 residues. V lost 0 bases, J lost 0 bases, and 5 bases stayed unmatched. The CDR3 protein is CASSLAGGPATNEKLFF. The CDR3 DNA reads TGCGCCAGCAGCTTGGCAGGGGGGCCCGCAACTAATGAAAAACTGTTTTTT.

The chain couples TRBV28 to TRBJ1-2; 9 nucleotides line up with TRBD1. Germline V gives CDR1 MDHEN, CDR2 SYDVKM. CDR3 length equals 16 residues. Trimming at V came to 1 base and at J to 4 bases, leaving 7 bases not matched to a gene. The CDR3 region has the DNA TGTGCCAGCAGTTTATCCGGGACAGGGTTCGCCTATGGCTACACCTTC. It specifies CASSLSGTGFAYGYTF.

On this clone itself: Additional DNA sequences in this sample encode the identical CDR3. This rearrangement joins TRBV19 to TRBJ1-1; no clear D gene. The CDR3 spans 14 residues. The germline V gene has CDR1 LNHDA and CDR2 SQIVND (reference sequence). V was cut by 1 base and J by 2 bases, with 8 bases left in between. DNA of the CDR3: TGTGCCAGTAGTATAGGGAGGGTCAACACTGAAGCTTTCTTT. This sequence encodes CASSIGRVNTEAFF.